These T cell receptor beta chains were read from a single sample in a study of blood T cell repertoires in COVID-19. The data were produced by immunoSEQ multiplex PCR, yet TCRdb's version contains in-frame clones alone and is incomplete. The profile shows 100,000 to 150,000 clones, around nine tenths of them singletons. The sample taken for sequencing was peripheral blood. These receptors came from a man in his 70s with active COVID-19. Each CDR3 is given with its conserved first and last residue. The D gene is left open where the match is weak. A clone size is listed for some rows: how often the clone was seen (once, few, many), or a class if it is expanded.

abundance,d_gene,v_gene,j_gene,CDR3aa,CDR3nt
.,.,TRBV7-2,TRBJ2-2,CASTVGGAVTGELFF,TGTGCCAGCACCGTTGGGGGGGCAGTCACCGGGGAGCTGTTTTTT
.,.,TRBV11-2,TRBJ2-2,CASSPIRGSTGELFF,TGTGCCAGCAGCCCGATTCGGGGGTCCACCGGGGAGCTGTTTTTT
.,.,TRBV21-1,TRBJ2-1,CASCQGTRYNEQFF,TGTGCCAGCTGTCAGGGGACTAGATACAATGAGCAGTTCTTC
.,.,TRBV6-5,TRBJ2-7,CATFRTGTYEQYF,TGTGCCACCTTTAGGACTGGGACCTACGAGCAGTACTTC
few,.,TRBV6-1,TRBJ1-2,CASSDKTDTRGHYGYTF,TGTGCCAGCAGTGACAAGACGGACACCCGTGGACACTATGGCTACACCTTC
.,TRBD1,TRBV5-4,TRBJ2-3,CASSRSVKRQGAEDTQYF,TGTGCCAGCAGCCGCTCTGTCAAGCGGCAGGGGGCCGAGGATACGCAGTATTTT
.,.,TRBV5-1,TRBJ2-4,CASSSEVRGGIAKNIQYF,TGCGCCAGCAGCTCGGAAGTACGGGGTGGTATAGCCAAAAACATTCAGTACTTC
.,.,TRBV2,TRBJ1-5,CASCGAPGYQPQHF,TGTGCCAGCTGTGGGGCCCCAGGGTATCAGCCCCAGCATTTT
.,TRBD1,TRBV24-1,TRBJ1-5,CATSDLRQGENQPQHF,TGTGCCACCAGTGATTTGCGACAGGGGGAAAATCAGCCCCAGCATTTT
.,TRBD2,TRBV4-2,TRBJ2-2,CASSSLGLADWQNTGELFF,TGTGCCAGCAGCTCATTGGGACTAGCGGACTGGCAGAACACCGGGGAGCTGTTTTTT
few,.,TRBV4-2,TRBJ2-2,CASSQDLGLWKLFF,TGTGCCAGCAGCCAAGATCTGGGCCTTTGGAAGCTGTTTTTT
.,TRBD1,TRBV30,TRBJ1-3,CAWRAGGSSGNTIYF,TGTGCCTGGAGGGCAGGGGGGAGCTCTGGAAACACCATATATTTT
.,.,TRBV4-3,TRBJ1-1,CASSQTGNTEAFF,TGCGCCAGCAGCCAGACAGGGAACACTGAAGCTTTCTTT
.,TRBD2,TRBV7-9,TRBJ2-5,CASSFSGSQETQYF,TGTGCCAGCAGCTTTAGCGGGAGCCAAGAGACCCAGTACTTC
.,.,TRBV27,TRBJ2-7,CASSLEWPYYEQYF,TGTGCCAGCAGTTTGGAGTGGCCGTATTACGAGCAGTACTTC
.,.,TRBV9,TRBJ1-3,CASSLGSGNSGNTIYF,TGTGCCAGCAGCCTAGGCTCAGGGAACTCTGGAAACACCATATATTTT
once,.,TRBV18,TRBJ1-1,CASSPRQALNTEAFF,TGTGCCAGCTCACCCAGACAGGCGCTGAACACTGAAGCTTTCTTT
.,TRBD2,TRBV18,TRBJ2-6,CASSPGGAGANVLTF,TGTGCCAGCTCACCTGGGGGGGCTGGGGCCAACGTCCTGACTTTC
.,TRBD1,TRBV28,TRBJ2-1,CASSAVGQGVNEQFF,TGTGCCAGCAGTGCAGTGGGACAGGGGGTCAATGAGCAGTTCTTC
.,TRBD1,TRBV2,TRBJ2-7,CASEDRGPPYEQYF,TGTGCCAGCGAAGACAGGGGTCCTCCCTACGAGCAGTACTTC
.,.,TRBV6-7,TRBJ2-1,CARAPHEQFF,TGTGCCAGGGCCCCGCATGAGCAGTTCTTC
once,TRBD2,TRBV5-8,TRBJ2-7,CASSLGLAREQYF,TGTGCCAGCAGCTTGGGACTAGCGCGTGAGCAGTACTTC